This TCR beta chain was profiled in a study of blood T cell repertoires in COVID-19. Across the whole study: Both acute and convalescent COVID-19 samples were obtained from the United States, Italy and Spain.

This clone was picked up a small number of times. Measured with immunoSEQ multiplex PCR; TCRdb has only the in-frame clones, and not every one. The sample records 65,000 to 95,000 clones, approximately 80% being singletons. The CDR3 runs to 13 residues. V dropped 1 base and J dropped 6 bases, with 10 bases sitting between them. Germline-derived CDR1 and CDR2 are SGHTA and FQGNSA. J is TRBJ2-7 and V is TRBV7-2; possible D gene TRBD1, 5 bases. This clonotype originated in a woman in her thirties or forties with active or convalescent COVID-19. The source material was peripheral blood. The CDR3 DNA is TGTGCCAGCAGCTTAGGCAGGGTTGGCGAGCAGTACTTC. Protein: CASSLGRVGEQYF.